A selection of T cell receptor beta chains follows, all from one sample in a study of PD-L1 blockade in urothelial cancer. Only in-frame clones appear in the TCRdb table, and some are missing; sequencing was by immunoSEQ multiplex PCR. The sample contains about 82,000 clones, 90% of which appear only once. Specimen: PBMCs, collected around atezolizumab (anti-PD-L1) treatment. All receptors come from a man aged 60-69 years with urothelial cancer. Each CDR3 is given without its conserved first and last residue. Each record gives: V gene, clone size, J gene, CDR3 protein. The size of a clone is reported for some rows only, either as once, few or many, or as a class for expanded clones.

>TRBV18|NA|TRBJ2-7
ASSPLGAKAYEQY
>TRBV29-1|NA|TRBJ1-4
SVEDTSPVVEKLF
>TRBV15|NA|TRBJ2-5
ATSRDNSGEETQY
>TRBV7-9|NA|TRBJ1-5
ASSQSIDRDNQPQH
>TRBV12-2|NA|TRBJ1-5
ASRPGQESNQPQH
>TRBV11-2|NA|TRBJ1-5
ASSLGRSSNQPQH
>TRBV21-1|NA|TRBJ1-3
ASSKGEGLDINTIY
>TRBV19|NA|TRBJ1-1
ASSYGQGWTEAF
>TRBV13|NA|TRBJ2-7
ASSLGTSGGNSYEQY
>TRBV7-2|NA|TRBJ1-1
ASSLDPESTEAF
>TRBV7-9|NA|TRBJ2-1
ASSFSGQGANEQF
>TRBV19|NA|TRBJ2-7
ASSRDRASYEQY
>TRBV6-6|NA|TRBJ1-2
ASTQVELSGYT
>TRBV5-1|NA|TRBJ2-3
ASSLGDLVGSGVADTQY
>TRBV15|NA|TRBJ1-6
ATSTGTGNSPLH
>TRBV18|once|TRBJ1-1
ASSPDLNTEAF
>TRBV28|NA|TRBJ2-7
ASRPGTGTSYEQY
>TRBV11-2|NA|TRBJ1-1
ASSLDHRVYTEAF
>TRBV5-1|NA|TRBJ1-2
ASKGFAGDYGYT
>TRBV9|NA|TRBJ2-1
ASSVAPSGTNEQF
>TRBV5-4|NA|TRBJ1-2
ASSLGHSNYGYT
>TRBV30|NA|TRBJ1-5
AWHREGNQPQH
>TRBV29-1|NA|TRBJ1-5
SVGQGASADQPQH
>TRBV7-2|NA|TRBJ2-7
ASSLRAGGSEQY
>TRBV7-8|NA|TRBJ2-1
ASSSGGLSYNEQF
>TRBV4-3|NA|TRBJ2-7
ASSRDSYSYEQY
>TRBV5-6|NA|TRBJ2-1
ASRSGTGGYNEQF
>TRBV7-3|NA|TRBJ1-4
ASSFSGTGSSNEKLF
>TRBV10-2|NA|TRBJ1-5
ASSDPAGTGGVLGNQPQH
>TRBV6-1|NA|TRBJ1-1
ASSEVKFTNRGTEAF
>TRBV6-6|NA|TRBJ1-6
ASKLPEENSPLH
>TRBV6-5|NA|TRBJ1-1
ASSYGQGSEAF
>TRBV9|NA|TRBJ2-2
ASSVEPTSGRIPGELF
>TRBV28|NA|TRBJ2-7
ASSSTSIVYEQY
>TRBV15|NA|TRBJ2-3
ATSRVLASTDTQY
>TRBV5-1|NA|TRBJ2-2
ASSQIAGTATGELF
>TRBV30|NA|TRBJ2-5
AWSHLAGGETQY
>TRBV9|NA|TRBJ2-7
ASSAQIEGSYEQY
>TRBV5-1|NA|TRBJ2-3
ASSPVRGGTDTQY
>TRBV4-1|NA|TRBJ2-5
ASSQEGLAGGPETQY
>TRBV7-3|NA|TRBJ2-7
ASSLRSGDEQY
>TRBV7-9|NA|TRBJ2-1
ASSFRNEQF
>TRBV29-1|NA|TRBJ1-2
SVYGGLMEQGDEGYT
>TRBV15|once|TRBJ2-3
ATRVFGGRAEGDTQY
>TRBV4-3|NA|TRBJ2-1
ASSPGAGGYNEQF
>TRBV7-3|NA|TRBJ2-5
ASSLEVGETQY
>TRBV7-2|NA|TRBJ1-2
ASSPIGDSVGGYT
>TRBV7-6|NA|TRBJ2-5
ASSTPKGRENQETQY
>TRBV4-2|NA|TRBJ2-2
ASSQGGLAGGITGELF
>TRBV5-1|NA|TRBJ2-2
ASSPGTGVGTGELF
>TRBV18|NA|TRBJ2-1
ASSASEGSINEQF
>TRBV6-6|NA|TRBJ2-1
ASNTQNGGNEQF
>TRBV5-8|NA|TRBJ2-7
ASSGIDRAPTYEQY
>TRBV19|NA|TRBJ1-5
ASSIRGNQPQH